This entry lists 27 T cell receptor beta chains sequenced from one sample in a study of shared clonotypes between healthy human individuals. Here immunoSEQ multiplex PCR was the method, and the copy in TCRdb shows in-frame clones only, minus some. The sample holds about 800,000 clones; just over 95% are singletons and the top ten take 0.2% to 0.25%. Naive CD8 cells lacked CD45RO, underwent positive selection for CCR7 and left out terminally differentiated effector memory CD45RA+ cells. Sequencing was carried out using naive CD8+ T cells sorted from blood. These receptors all stem from a man aged 25-40 years in good health.

This clone was counted a few times. The chain recombines TRBV7-2 with TRBJ2-7; a weak D match, TRBD2 (7 bases). Germline CDR1 and CDR2: SGHTA and FQGNSA. The V end lost 4 bases, the J end lost 2 bases, and 15 bases lay between the germline ends. The CDR3 is 15 amino acids. The CDR3 DNA reads TGTGCCAGCAGCTCCACGGGGGGCAGCCCCTACGAGCAGTACTTC. Its translation: CASSSTGGSPYEQYF.

The V call is TRBV7-6, the J call TRBJ2-2, with D maybe TRBD2 (5 bases). Germline CDR1 and CDR2: SGHVS and FNYEAQ. This CDR3 spans 13 amino acids. With 5 bases removed from V and 5 bases from J, the gap between germline ends came to 9 bases. Here the CDR3 DNA reads TGTGCCAGCAGCCGCCCGGGGACCGGGGAGCTGTTTTTT. Translated, it gives CASSRPGTGELFF.

This clone showed up just once. The CDR3 nucleotides read TGTGCCAGCAGTCGTACCGGGACAGGGGGCTCCGAGCAGTACTTC. This translates into CASSRTGTGGSEQYF. The rearrangement links TRBV28 to TRBJ2-7, with 12 bases matching TRBD1. The CDR3 has 15 residues. After removal of 5 bases from V and 6 bases from J, the junction contained 8 bases not matched to a gene. The germline V gene has CDR1 MDHEN and CDR2 SYDVKM.

The chain couples TRBV11-3 to TRBJ2-1, with a tentative D call TRBD2 (5 bases). The length of the CDR3 is 14 residues. The germline V gene encodes CDR1 SGHNT and CDR2 YENEEA. The ends were cut back, 5 bases at V and 9 bases at J, with 17 bases in the middle. Written as DNA, the CDR3 is TGTGCCAGCAGCGGAGGTTTCTTGAACACTGAGCAGTTCTTC. Amino acids: CASSGGFLNTEQFF.

This chain connects TRBV27 to TRBJ2-1; 16 bases are shared with TRBD2. This CDR3 spans 14 amino acids. V lost 4 bases and J lost 13; bases outside the gene matches: 4. The germline V gene has CDR1 MNHEY and CDR2 SMNVEV (reference sequence). Here the CDR3 reads CASSWGLAGGYQFF. CDR3 sequence (DNA): TGTGCCAGCAGTTGGGGACTAGCGGGAGGGTACCAGTTCTTC.

This chain links TRBV7-8 with TRBJ2-2, with 11 bases lining up with TRBD2. The CDR3 covers 19 residues. Germline-derived CDR1 and CDR2 are SGHVS and FQNEAQ. Trimming at V came to 1 base and at J to 3 bases, leaving 10 bases not matched to a gene. CDR3 protein: CASSLVAGGPSGDTGELFF. The CDR3 region has the DNA TGTGCCAGCAGCTTAGTAGCGGGAGGGCCCTCGGGGGACACCGGGGAGCTGTTTTTT.

The chain links TRBV5-8 to TRBJ2-7; 11 bases align to TRBD1. From germline, CDR1 is SGHTS and CDR2 YDEGEE. V was pared by 4 bases and J by 4 bases, with 4 bases of the junction left unmatched. This CDR3 has 14 amino acids. CDR3 nucleotide sequence: TGTGCCAGCAGCCGGGACAGGGGGACTTACGAGCAGTACTTC. Encoded protein: CASSRDRGTYEQYF.

The rearrangement links TRBV7-2 to TRBJ1-1; a possible D gene is TRBD1 (5 bases). Germline CDR1 is SGHTA and CDR2 is FQGNSA. This CDR3 is 15 amino acids long. V lost 1 base and J 0 bases, leaving 9 bases between the germline ends. The CDR3 region is CASSLELGVNTEAFF. The DNA for the CDR3 is TGTGCCAGCAGCTTAGAATTAGGGGTGAACACTGAAGCTTTCTTT.

For this clone: At the DNA level, this CDR3 is encoded by other sequences in the same sample as well. The V and J genes are TRBV19 and TRBJ2-3; D remains unclear. The CDR3 is 13 amino acids. V dropped 3 bases and J dropped 0 bases, with 4 bases sitting between them. Germline-derived CDR1 and CDR2 are LNHDA and SQIVND (reference sequence). CDR3 residues: CASSIASTDTQYF. The CDR3 DNA is TGTGCCAGTAGTATCGCAAGCACAGATACGCAGTATTTT.

The rearrangement uses TRBV28 and TRBJ1-2, with D unclear. V lost 5 bases and J 5 bases, leaving 24 bases between the germline ends. CDR3 size: 17 residues. Germline V gives CDR1 MDHEN, CDR2 SYDVKM. CDR3 in amino acids: CASSQFGVIRVEYGYTF. The CDR3 DNA follows: TGTGCCAGCAGTCAGTTCGGGGTAATTCGGGTGGAGTATGGCTACACCTTC.

The V and J genes are TRBV7-9 and TRBJ2-7; a weak D match, TRBD1 (5 bases). The germline V and J ends were trimmed by 4 bases and 2 bases, with 12 bases remaining between them. The CDR3 runs to 14 residues. In germline, CDR1 is SEHNR, CDR2 FQNEAQ (reference sequence). CDR3 DNA sequence: TGTGCCAGCAGCTCTTTGGACATAACCTACGAGCAGTACTTC. It translates to CASSSLDITYEQYF.

J is TRBJ2-7 and V is TRBV4-3, with D tentatively TRBD2 (5 bases). CDR3 length: 14 residues. V lost 0 bases and J 5 bases, leaving 11 bases between the germline ends. From germline, CDR1 is LGHNA and CDR2 YSLEER. CDR3 loop: CASSQEPEGNEQYF. The CDR3 bases are TGCGCCAGCAGCCAAGAACCCGAGGGAAACGAGCAGTACTTC.

J is TRBJ2-7 and V is TRBV7-6; TRBD2 aligns across 7 bases. CDR1 SGHVS and CDR2 FNYEAQ come from the germline V gene. After removal of 4 bases from V and 5 bases from J, the junction contained 14 bases not matched to a gene. CDR3 length: 16 amino acids. Here the CDR3 DNA reads TGTGCCAGCAGCTCCCCTGGGGAGGGGCGACGCCACGAGCAGTACTTC. It encodes CASSSPGEGRRHEQYF.

This clone was observed once. CDR3 residues: CASSQDPLGDHEQFF. CDR3 sequence (DNA): TGCGCCAGCAGCCAAGATCCGCTGGGGGATCATGAGCAGTTCTTC. The chain joins TRBV4-3 to TRBJ2-1; D could derive from TRBD1 or TRBD2 (5 bases each). Trimming shortened V by 0 bases and J by 8 bases, and 14 bases separated the two germline ends. Germline assignment: CDR1 LGHNA and CDR2 YSLEER. The CDR3 runs to 15 residues.

This clone was recorded once. V is TRBV7-3 and J is TRBJ2-3; 8 nucleotides line up with TRBD2. From germline, CDR1 is SGHTA and CDR2 FQGTGA. V lost 3 bases and J lost 5; bases outside the gene matches: 10. The CDR3 is made up of 16 amino acids. CDR3 loop: CASSLGLGRAGDTQYF. In DNA, the CDR3 is TGTGCCAGCAGCTTGGGTCTCGGGAGGGCAGGAGATACGCAGTATTTT.

This chain uses TRBV29-1 with TRBJ2-1, with 8 nucleotides matching TRBD2. J gave up 6 bases and V 3 bases, and 4 bases lay outside the gene matches. CDR1 SQVTM and CDR2 ANQGSEA come from the germline V gene. The CDR3 is 13 amino acids. The CDR3 nucleotides read TGCAGCGTTGATCGAGCGGGAGTCAATGAGCAGTTCTTC. This sequence encodes CSVDRAGVNEQFF.

The chain has TRBV4-1 and TRBJ2-1; 8 bases match TRBD2. Germline V gene data show CDR1 as MGHRA and CDR2 as YSYEKL. This CDR3 is built from 15 residues. V trimming: 2 bases; J trimming: 0 bases; junction bases outside the gene matches: 0. CDR3 coding DNA: TGCGCCAGCAGCCAAAGCGGGAGCTCCTACAATGAGCAGTTCTTC. It codes for CASSQSGSSYNEQFF.

This clone appeared a single time. The chain links TRBV30 to TRBJ2-7; 9 bases map to TRBD1. V gave up 5 bases and J gave up 5 bases; unmatched junction bases: 7. The CDR3 has 13 residues. Germline loops: CDR1 GTSNPN, CDR2 SVGIG (reference sequence). CDR3 loop: CAWAPGQGDEQYF. In DNA, the CDR3 is TGTGCCTGGGCCCCGGGACAGGGCGACGAGCAGTACTTC.

The rearrangement joins TRBV29-1 to TRBJ2-1, with unresolved D. The CDR3 sequence is 13 residues long. Trimming removed 4 bases from V and 7 bases from J, with 14 bases in between. Germline CDR1 reads SQVTM; CDR2 reads ANQGSEA. As DNA, the CDR3 is TGCAGCGTTGTAAAGAGTACGGTTAATGAGCAGTTCTTC. Amino acids: CSVVKSTVNEQFF.

V usage is TRBV4-1 and J usage is TRBJ2-7; D is perhaps TRBD1 (5 bases). The length of the CDR3 is 15 residues. Between the trimmed V and J ends, which lost 4 bases and 1 base, there was a span of 14 bases. Germline lookup yields CDR1 MGHRA and CDR2 YSYEKL. CDR3 sequence reads: CASSLLIQGSYEQYF. The CDR3 DNA is TGCGCCAGCAGCCTACTAATCCAGGGTTCCTACGAGCAGTACTTC.

The chain joins TRBV15 to TRBJ2-1, with a tentative D call TRBD2 (7 bases). The CDR3 has 17 amino acids. Germline V CDR1 and CDR2: LNHNV, YYDKDF (reference sequence). The V and J ends lost 1 base and 1 base respectively, with 14 bases between them. The CDR3 is CATSRGLGGASYNEQFF. As DNA, the CDR3 is TGTGCCACCAGCAGAGGCTTGGGGGGGGCATCCTACAATGAGCAGTTCTTC.

The chain uses TRBV7-6 and TRBJ1-1; no clear D. Germline loops: CDR1 SGHVS, CDR2 FNYEAQ. This CDR3 has 15 residues. Trimming left V 5 bases short and J 5 bases short, with 18 bases between. CDR3 coding DNA: TGTGCCAGCAGCCTCGGCCCTACGGGGAGGACTGAAGCTTTCTTT. It specifies CASSLGPTGRTEAFF.

The CDR3 DNA sequence: TGTGCCAGCAGCGGCCTAGCGGTAGAGGATGAGACCCAGTACTTC. Amino acids: CASSGLAVEDETQYF. V is TRBV5-5 and J is TRBJ2-5; 7 bases match TRBD2. Trimming took 4 bases from V and 5 from J; bases not matched to a gene: 11. There are 15 residues in the CDR3. Germline values: CDR1 SGHKS, CDR2 YYEKEE (reference sequence).

This chain uses TRBV19 with TRBJ2-7; TRBD2 matches at 7 bases. The V gene end was trimmed by 5 bases and the J gene end by 4 bases; junction bases not matched to a gene: 8. Germline loops: CDR1 LNHDA, CDR2 SQIVND (reference sequence). This CDR3 contains 14 residues. The CDR3 reads CASSFAGVQYEQYF. For the CDR3, the DNA is TGTGCCAGTAGTTTCGCGGGGGTTCAATACGAGCAGTACTTC.

The chain is built from TRBV7-9 and TRBJ1-4, with D perhaps TRBD1 (6 bases). Germline V CDR1 and CDR2: SEHNR, FQNEAQ (reference sequence). Trimming took off 2 bases at V and 4 bases at J, with 14 bases between the two ends. The CDR3 is 16 amino acids. The DNA of the CDR3 is TGTGCCAGCAGCTTACTCCGCAGGGGATTTAATGAAAAACTGTTTTTT. Protein: CASSLLRRGFNEKLFF.

This chain connects TRBV11-2 to TRBJ2-1; D gene unclear. V shed 2 bases and J shed 5 bases, with 7 bases lying between them. This CDR3 has 13 amino acids. The V gene's germline CDR1 is SGHAT and CDR2 FQNNGV. This CDR3 reads CASSLTSHNEQFF. CDR3 bases: TGTGCCAGCAGCTTAACTTCGCACAATGAGCAGTTCTTC.

In this sample, this clone turned up once. This chain links TRBV7-9 with TRBJ2-2, with D perhaps TRBD1 or TRBD2 (5 bases each). V lost 2 bases to trimming and J lost 9 bases, with 13 bases between them. CDR3 size: 14 residues. Germline V CDR1 and CDR2: SEHNR, FQNEAQ (reference sequence). The DNA of the CDR3 is TGTGCCAGCAGCTTAAGGGACCGTCCCCGGGAGCTGTTTTTT. Its translation is CASSLRDRPRELFF.